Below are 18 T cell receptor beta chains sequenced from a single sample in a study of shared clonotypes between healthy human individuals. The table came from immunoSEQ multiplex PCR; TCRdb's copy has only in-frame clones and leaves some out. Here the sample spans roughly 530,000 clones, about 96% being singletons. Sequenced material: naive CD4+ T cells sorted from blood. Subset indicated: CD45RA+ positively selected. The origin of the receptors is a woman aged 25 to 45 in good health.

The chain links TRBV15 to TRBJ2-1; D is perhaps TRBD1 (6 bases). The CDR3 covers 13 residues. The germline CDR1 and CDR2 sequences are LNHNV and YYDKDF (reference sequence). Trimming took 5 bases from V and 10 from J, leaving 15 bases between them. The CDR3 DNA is TGTGCCACCAGCCGCACAGGGACACGGGAGCAGTTCTTC. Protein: CATSRTGTREQFF.

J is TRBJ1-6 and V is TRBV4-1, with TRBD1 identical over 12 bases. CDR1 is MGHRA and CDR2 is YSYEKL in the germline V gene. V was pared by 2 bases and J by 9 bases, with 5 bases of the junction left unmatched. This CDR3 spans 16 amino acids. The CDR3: CASSQPGTGGGSPLHF. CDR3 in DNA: TGCGCCAGCAGCCAACCCGGGACAGGGGGCGGTTCACCCCTCCACTTT.

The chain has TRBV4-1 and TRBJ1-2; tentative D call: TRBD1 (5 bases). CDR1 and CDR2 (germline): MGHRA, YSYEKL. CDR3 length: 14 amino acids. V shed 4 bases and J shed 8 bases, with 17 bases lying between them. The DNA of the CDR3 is TGCGCCAGCAGCCGCCCTGGCAGGGCCGGAGGCTACACCTTC. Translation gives CASSRPGRAGGYTF.

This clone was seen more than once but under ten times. The CDR3: CASSLLQSEQYF. DNA of the CDR3: TGTGCCAGCAGTTTATTACAGTCCGAGCAGTACTTC. The rearrangement uses TRBV28 and TRBJ2-7; no clear D gene. Germline-derived CDR1 and CDR2 are MDHEN and SYDVKM. The germline V and J ends were trimmed by 1 base and 6 bases, with 7 bases remaining between them. The CDR3 totals 12 residues.

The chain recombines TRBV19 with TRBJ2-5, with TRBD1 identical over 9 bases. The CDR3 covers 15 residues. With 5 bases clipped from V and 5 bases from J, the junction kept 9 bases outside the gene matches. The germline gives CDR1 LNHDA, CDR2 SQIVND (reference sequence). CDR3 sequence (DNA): TGTGCCAGTAGTCCCTACAGGGGGCTCGGGGAGACCCAGTACTTC. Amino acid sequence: CASSPYRGLGETQYF.

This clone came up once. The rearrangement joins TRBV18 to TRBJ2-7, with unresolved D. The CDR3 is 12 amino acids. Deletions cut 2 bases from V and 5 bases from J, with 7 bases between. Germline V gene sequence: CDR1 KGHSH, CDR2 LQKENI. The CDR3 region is CASSPGSDEQYF. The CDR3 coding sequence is TGTGCCAGCTCACCAGGCAGCGACGAGCAGTACTTC. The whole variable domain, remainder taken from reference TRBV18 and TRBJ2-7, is NAGVMQNPRHLVRRRGQEARLRCSPMKGHSHVYWYRQLPEEGLKFMVYLQKENIIDESGMPKERFSAEFPKEGPSILRIQQVVRGDSAAYFCASSPGSDEQYFGPGTRLTVT.

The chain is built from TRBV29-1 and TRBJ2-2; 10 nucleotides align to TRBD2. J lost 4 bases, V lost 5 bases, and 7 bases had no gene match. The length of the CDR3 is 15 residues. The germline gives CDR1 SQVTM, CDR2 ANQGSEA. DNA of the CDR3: TGCAGCGTTCTCGGCCCTAGCGGGAGCACCGGGGAGCTGTTTTTT. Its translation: CSVLGPSGSTGELFF.

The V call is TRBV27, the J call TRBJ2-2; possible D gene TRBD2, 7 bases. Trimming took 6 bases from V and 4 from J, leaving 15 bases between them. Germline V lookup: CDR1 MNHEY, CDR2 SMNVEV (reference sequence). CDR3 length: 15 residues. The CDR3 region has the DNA TGTGCCAGCAGCCCGAGGGGGGGCGGCACCGGGGAGCTGTTTTTT. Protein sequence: CASSPRGGGTGELFF.

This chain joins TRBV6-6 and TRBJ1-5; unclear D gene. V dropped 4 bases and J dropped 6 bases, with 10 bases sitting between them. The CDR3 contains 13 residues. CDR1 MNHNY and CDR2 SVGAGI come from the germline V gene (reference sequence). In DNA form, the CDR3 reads TGTGCCAGCAGTTCACCCGGTGGTCAGCCCCAGCATTTT. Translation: CASSSPGGQPQHF.

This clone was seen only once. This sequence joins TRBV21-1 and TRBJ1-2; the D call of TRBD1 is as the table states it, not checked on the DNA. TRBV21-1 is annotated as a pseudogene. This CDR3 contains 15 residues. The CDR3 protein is CASSPPLDRSYGYTF. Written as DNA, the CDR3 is TGTGCCAGCAGCCCCCCGTTGGACAGATCATATGGCTACACCTTC.

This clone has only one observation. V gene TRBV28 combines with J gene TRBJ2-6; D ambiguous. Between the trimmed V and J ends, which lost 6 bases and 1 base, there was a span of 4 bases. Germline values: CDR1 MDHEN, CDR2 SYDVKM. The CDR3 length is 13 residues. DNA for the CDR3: TGTGCCAGCAGACTTTCTGGGGCCAACGTCCTGACTTTC. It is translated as CASRLSGANVLTF.

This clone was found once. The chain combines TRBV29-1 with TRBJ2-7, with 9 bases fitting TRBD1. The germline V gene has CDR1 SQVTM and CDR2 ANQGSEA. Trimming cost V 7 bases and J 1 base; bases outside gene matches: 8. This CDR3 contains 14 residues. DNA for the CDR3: TGCAGCGCGAAACCGGGACAGGGTTCCTACGAGCAGTACTTC. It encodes CSAKPGQGSYEQYF.

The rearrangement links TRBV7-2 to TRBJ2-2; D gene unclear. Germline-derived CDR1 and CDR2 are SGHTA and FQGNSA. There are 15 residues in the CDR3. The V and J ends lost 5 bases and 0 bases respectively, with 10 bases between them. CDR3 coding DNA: TGTGCCAGCAGCCACCGACAAACGAACACCGGGGAGCTGTTTTTT. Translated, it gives CASSHRQTNTGELFF.

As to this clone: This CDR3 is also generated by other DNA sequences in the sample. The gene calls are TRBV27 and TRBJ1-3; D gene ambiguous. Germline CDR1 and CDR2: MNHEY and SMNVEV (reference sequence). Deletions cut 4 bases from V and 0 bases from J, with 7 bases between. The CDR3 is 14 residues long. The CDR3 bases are TGTGCCAGCAGTTCCTCAGGCTCTGGAAACACCATATATTTT. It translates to CASSSSGSGNTIYF.

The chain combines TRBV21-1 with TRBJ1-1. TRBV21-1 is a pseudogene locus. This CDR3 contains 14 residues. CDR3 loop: CASSKDEGLTEAFF. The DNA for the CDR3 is TGTGCCAGCAGCAAAGATGAGGGGTTGACTGAAGCTTTCTTT.

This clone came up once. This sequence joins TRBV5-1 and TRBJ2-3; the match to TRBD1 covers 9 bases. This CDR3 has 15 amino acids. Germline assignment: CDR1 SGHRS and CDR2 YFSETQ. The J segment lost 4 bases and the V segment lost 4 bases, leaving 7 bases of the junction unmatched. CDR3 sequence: CASSRTGDPADTQYF. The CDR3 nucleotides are TGCGCCAGCAGCAGGACAGGGGACCCTGCAGATACGCAGTATTTT.

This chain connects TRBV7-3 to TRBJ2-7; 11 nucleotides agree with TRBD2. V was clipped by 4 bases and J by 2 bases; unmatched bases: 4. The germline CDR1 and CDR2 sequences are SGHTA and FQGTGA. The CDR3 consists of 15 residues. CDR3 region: CASSYSGRGPYEQYF. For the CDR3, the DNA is TGTGCCAGCAGCTATAGCGGGAGGGGTCCCTACGAGCAGTACTTC. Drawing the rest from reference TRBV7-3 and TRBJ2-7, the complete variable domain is GAGVSQTPSNKVTEKGKYVELRCDPISGHTALYWYRQSLGQGPEFLIYFQGTGAADDSGLPNDRFFAVRPEGSVSTLKIQRTERGDSAVYLCASSYSGRGPYEQYFGPGTRLTVT.

The chain's CDR3 is CATRRNGSNQPQHF. CDR3 nucleotide sequence: TGTGCCACCCGACGGAACGGTAGCAATCAGCCCCAGCATTTT. V gene TRBV27 combines with J gene TRBJ1-5; D uncertain. Germline CDR1 reads MNHEY; CDR2 reads SMNVEV (reference sequence). CDR3 size: 14 residues. Deletions cut 10 bases from V and 0 bases from J, with 13 bases between.